The 14 T cell receptor beta chains given below trace back to one sample, sequenced in a study of cytomegalovirus exposure and HLA in healthy donors. The primer mix had 60 Vbeta and 13 Jbeta primers. Clones were read by immunoSEQ multiplex PCR, and TCRdb kept only the in-frame ones, dropping some. The data show roughly 43,000 clones, with around two thirds seen just once and roughly 9.3% held by the top ten. Material for sequencing was PBMCs. The receptor set was obtained from a human donor in good health.

V is TRBV30 and J is TRBJ2-7; D might be TRBD2 (5 bases). V was clipped by 4 bases and J by 7 bases, with 26 bases between them. From germline, CDR1 is GTSNPN and CDR2 SVGIG (reference sequence). This CDR3 has 16 residues. CDR3 nucleotide sequence: TGTGCCTGGAAACTAGACTCGCAGGAGTCGGAGAGGGAGCAGTACTTC. As protein: CAWKLDSQESEREQYF.

This clone has a handful of counts. V usage is TRBV6-5 and J usage is TRBJ1-1, with 7 bases matching TRBD1. The germline CDR1 and CDR2 sequences are MNHEY and SVGAGI. The junction had 2 bases not matched to a gene; V was cut back by 0 bases and J by 4 bases. The CDR3 extends over 14 amino acids. This CDR3 is CASSYSPGGTEAFF. The DNA for the CDR3 is TGTGCCAGCAGTTACTCGCCAGGGGGCACTGAAGCTTTCTTT.

J is TRBJ2-7 and V is TRBV7-3; maybe TRBD2 (6 bases). V was cut by 2 bases and J by 0 bases, with 8 bases left in between. The CDR3 has 14 residues. Per germline, CDR1 SGHTA and CDR2 FQGTGA. Here the CDR3 reads CASSLPGLSYEQYF. The CDR3 DNA reads TGTGCCAGCAGCTTACCGGGACTCTCCTACGAGCAGTACTTC.

The gene calls are TRBV9 and TRBJ1-6; TRBD1 is a possible D gene (5 bases). V gave up 0 bases and J gave up 7 bases, with 11 bases separating them. Per the germline V gene, CDR1 is SGDLS and CDR2 is YYNGEE. This CDR3 comprises 15 residues. The chain's CDR3 is CASSVETARNSPLHF. The DNA for the CDR3 is TGTGCCAGCAGCGTAGAGACAGCCAGAAATTCACCCCTCCACTTT.

The chain joins TRBV7-6 to TRBJ1-5, with 11 bases matching TRBD1. J gave up 2 bases and V 5 bases, and 14 bases lay outside the gene matches. The germline V gene encodes CDR1 SGHVS and CDR2 FNYEAQ. The CDR3 sequence is 19 residues long. This chain's CDR3 is CASSPTWGQGEFGNQPQHF. CDR3 in DNA: TGTGCCAGCAGCCCAACCTGGGGACAGGGGGAATTTGGCAATCAGCCCCAGCATTTT.

The V gene is TRBV30, the J gene TRBJ2-3, with TRBD2 matching 8 bases. The CDR3 covers 13 residues. Germline V gene sequence: CDR1 GTSNPN, CDR2 SVGIG (reference sequence). With V trimmed by 1 base and J by 4 bases, 1 base remained unmatched. The CDR3 nucleotides are TGTGCCTGGAGTGGACTAGCGCCAGATACGCAGTATTTT. It codes for CAWSGLAPDTQYF.

The V gene is TRBV5-1, the J gene TRBJ1-6, with a tentative D call TRBD1 (5 bases). V shed 4 bases and J shed 7 bases, with 15 bases lying between them. CDR3 size: 15 residues. Germline V gene lookup returns CDR1 SGHRS and CDR2 YFSETQ. CDR3 in amino acids: CASSLVWRGNSPLHF. The CDR3 DNA sequence: TGCGCCAGCAGCCTGGTGTGGAGGGGCAATTCACCCCTCCACTTT.

Only a few counts were recorded for this clone. The V gene is TRBV7-8, the J gene TRBJ1-5, with D hard to call. Germline assignment: CDR1 SGHVS and CDR2 FQNEAQ. The CDR3 has 13 amino acids. Trimming left V 4 bases short and J 8 bases short, with 12 bases between. The CDR3 nucleotides are TGTGCCAGCAGCTCCTTGCGGGTGGAGCCCCAGCATTTT. Protein: CASSSLRVEPQHF.

The gene calls are TRBV7-9 and TRBJ2-1; a weak D match, TRBD2 (5 bases). In germline, CDR1 is SEHNR, CDR2 FQNEAQ (reference sequence). The CDR3 covers 13 residues. Trimming took off 5 bases at V and 8 bases at J, with 13 bases between the two ends. As DNA, the CDR3 is TGTGCCAGCAGCCCGCGTCCAGCGGATGAGCAGTTCTTC. Protein sequence: CASSPRPADEQFF.

V usage is TRBV5-1 and J usage is TRBJ2-7; the D gene is possibly TRBD2 (5 bases). CDR3 length equals 13 residues. CDR1 and CDR2 from the germline V gene are SGHRS and YFSETQ. Deletions cut 1 base from V and 7 bases from J, with 12 bases between. CDR3 DNA: TGCGCCAGCAGCTTGAAAGGTACGGGAGAGCAGTACTTC. Protein sequence: CASSLKGTGEQYF.

This rearrangement joins TRBV4-1 to TRBJ2-4; TRBD1 aligns across 7 bases. Germline values: CDR1 MGHRA, CDR2 YSYEKL. The CDR3 consists of 20 residues. V trimming: 3 bases; J trimming: 0 bases; junction bases outside the gene matches: 17. CDR3 residues: CASSQETQGKRNLAKNIQYF. CDR3 nucleotides: TGCGCCAGCAGCCAGGAAACACAGGGGAAGAGGAATCTAGCCAAAAACATTCAGTACTTC.

The V gene is TRBV29-1, the J gene TRBJ2-5, with D possibly being TRBD1 (6 bases). Germline CDR1 is SQVTM and CDR2 is ANQGSEA. This CDR3 contains 15 residues. V gave up 0 bases and J gave up 1 base, with 12 bases separating them. CDR3 coding DNA: TGCAGCGTTGAAGAGAGAACAGGGATCCAAGAGACCCAGTACTTC. This encodes CSVEERTGIQETQYF.

CDR3: CASKLLRTGHTEAFF. Here the CDR3 DNA reads TGTGCCAGTAAACTCCTGAGGACAGGGCACACTGAAGCTTTCTTT. The gene calls are TRBV19 and TRBJ1-1; 8 bases agree with TRBD1. CDR1 is LNHDA, CDR2 SQIVND, per germline (reference sequence). J was trimmed by 3 bases and V by 7 bases; bases with no gene match: 10. The CDR3 spans 15 residues.

The V and J genes are TRBV14 and TRBJ1-2; D gene uncertain. The CDR3 extends over 14 amino acids. The germline gives CDR1 SGHDN, CDR2 FVKESK. Trimming cost V 2 bases and J 3 bases, with 10 bases left between them. The DNA for the CDR3 is TGTGCCAGCAGCCAAACCGGGAGCTACTATGGCTACACCTTC. Its protein is CASSQTGSYYGYTF. The entire variable domain, with the rest obtained from reference TRBV14 and TRBJ1-2, is as follows: EAGVTQFPSHSVIEKGQTVTLRCDPISGHDNLYWYRRVMGKEIKFLLHFVKESKQDESGMPNNRFLAERTGGTYSTLKVQPAELEDSGVYFCASSQTGSYYGYTFGSGTRLTVV.